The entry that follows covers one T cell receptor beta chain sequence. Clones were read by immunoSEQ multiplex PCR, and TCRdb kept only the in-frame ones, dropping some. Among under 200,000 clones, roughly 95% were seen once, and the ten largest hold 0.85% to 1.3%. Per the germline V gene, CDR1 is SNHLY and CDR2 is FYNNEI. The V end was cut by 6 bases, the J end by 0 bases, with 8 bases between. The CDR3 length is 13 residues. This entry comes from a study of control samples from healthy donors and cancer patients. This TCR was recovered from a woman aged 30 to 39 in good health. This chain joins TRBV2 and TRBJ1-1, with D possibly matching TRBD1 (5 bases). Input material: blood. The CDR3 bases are TGTGCCAGCAGGCGACAGATGAACACTGAAGCTTTCTTT. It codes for CASRRQMNTEAFF.